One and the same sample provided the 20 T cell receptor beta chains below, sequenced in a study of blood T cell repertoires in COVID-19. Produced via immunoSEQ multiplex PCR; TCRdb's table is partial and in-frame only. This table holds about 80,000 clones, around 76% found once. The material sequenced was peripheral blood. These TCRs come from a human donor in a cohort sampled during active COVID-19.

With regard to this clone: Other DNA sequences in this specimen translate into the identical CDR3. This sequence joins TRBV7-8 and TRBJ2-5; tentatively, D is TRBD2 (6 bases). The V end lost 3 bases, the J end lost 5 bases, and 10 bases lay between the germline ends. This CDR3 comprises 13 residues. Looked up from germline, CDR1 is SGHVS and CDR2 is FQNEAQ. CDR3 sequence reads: CASSLGGLETQYF. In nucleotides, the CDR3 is TGTGCCAGCAGCTTGGGAGGTTTGGAGACCCAGTACTTC. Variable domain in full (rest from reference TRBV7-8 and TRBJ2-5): GAGVSQSPRYKVAKRGQDVALRCDPISGHVSLFWYQQALGQGPEFLTYFQNEAQLDKSGLPSDRFFAERPEGSVSTLKIQRTQQEDSAVYLCASSLGGLETQYFGPGTRLLVL.

The CDR3 sequence is CAITSQVSYEQYV. As DNA, the CDR3 is TGTGCCATAACTTCTCAGGTCTCCTACGAGCAGTACGTC. The chain combines TRBV7-9 with TRBJ2-7; no firm D call. The V and J ends lost 10 bases and 0 bases respectively, with 13 bases between them. The CDR3 totals 13 residues. Looked up from germline, CDR1 is SEHNR and CDR2 is FQNEAQ (reference sequence).

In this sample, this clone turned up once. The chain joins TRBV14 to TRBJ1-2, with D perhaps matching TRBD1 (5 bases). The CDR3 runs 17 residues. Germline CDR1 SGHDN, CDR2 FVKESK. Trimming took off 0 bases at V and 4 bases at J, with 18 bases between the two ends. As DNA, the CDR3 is TGTGCCAGCAGCCAAGACGGGGGAGGGACCTCTTCCTATGGCTACACCTTC. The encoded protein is CASSQDGGGTSSYGYTF.

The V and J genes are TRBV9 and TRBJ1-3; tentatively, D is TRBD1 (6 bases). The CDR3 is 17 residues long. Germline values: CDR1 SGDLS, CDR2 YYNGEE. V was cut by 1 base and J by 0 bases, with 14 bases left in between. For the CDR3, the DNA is TGTGCCAGCAGCGTACACGGACAGCGCTACTCTGGAAACACCATATATTTT. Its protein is CASSVHGQRYSGNTIYF.

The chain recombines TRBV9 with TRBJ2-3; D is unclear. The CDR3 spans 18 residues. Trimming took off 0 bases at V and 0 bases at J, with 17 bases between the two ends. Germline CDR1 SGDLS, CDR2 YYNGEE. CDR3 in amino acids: CASSVGHDTSTSTDTQYF. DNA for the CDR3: TGTGCCAGCAGCGTAGGCCACGATACGAGTACTAGCACAGATACGCAGTATTTT.

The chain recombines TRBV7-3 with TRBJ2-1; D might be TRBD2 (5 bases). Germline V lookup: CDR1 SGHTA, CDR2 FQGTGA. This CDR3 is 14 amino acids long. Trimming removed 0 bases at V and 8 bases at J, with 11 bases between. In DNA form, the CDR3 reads TGTGCCAGCAGCTTAACGGCAGGAGCGGATGAGCAGTTCTTC. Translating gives CASSLTAGADEQFF.

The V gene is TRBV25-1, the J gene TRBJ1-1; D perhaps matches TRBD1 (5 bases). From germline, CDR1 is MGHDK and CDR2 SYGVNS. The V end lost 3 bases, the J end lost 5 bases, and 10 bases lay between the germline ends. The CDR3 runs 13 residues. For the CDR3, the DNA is TGTGCCAGCAGTGACAGGGCTTCTACTGAAGCTTTCTTT. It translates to CASSDRASTEAFF.

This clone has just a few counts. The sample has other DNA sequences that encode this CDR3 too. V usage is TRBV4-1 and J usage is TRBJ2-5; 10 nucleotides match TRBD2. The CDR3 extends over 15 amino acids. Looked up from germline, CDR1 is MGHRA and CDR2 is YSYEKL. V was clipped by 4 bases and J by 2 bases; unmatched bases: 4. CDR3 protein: CASSPVAGGQETQYF. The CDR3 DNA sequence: TGCGCCAGCAGCCCCGTAGCGGGGGGACAAGAGACCCAGTACTTC.

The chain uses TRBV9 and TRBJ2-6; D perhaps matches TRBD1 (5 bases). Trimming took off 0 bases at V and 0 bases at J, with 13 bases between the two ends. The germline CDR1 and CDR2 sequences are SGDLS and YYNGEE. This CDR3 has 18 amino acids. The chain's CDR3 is CASSVATGVRSGANVLTF. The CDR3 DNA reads TGTGCCAGCAGCGTAGCTACAGGTGTCCGCTCTGGGGCCAACGTCCTGACTTTC.

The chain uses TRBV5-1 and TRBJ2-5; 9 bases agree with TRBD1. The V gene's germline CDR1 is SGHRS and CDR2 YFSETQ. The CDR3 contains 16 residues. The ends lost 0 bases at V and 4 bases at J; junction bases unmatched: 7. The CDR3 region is CASSLAGGQGRETQYF. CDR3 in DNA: TGCGCCAGCAGCTTGGCCGGGGGACAGGGAAGAGAGACCCAGTACTTC. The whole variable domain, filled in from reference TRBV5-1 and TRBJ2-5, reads KAGVTQTPRYLIKTRGQQVTLSCSPISGHRSVSWYQQTPGQGLQFLFEYFSETQRNKGNFPGRFSGRQFSNSRSEMNVSTLELGDSALYLCASSLAGGQGRETQYFGPGTRLLVL.

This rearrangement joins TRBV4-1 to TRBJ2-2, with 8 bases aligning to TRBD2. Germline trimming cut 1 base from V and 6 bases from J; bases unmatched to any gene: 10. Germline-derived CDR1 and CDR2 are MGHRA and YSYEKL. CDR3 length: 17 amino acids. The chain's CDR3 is CASSQGISRGAPGELFF. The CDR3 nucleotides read TGCGCCAGCAGCCAAGGGATTTCGCGGGGGGCCCCCGGGGAGCTGTTTTTT.

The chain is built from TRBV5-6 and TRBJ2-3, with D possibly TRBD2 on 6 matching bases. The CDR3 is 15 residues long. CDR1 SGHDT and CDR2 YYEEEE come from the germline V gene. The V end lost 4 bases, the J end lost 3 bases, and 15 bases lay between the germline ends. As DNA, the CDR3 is TGTGCCAGCAGCCCCTCTGGCGGGGCTACAGATACGCAGTATTTT. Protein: CASSPSGGATDTQYF.

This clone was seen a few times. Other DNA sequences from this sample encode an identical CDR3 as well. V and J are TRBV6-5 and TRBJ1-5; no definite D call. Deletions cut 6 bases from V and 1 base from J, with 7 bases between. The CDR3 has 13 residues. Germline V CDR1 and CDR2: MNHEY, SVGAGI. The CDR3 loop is CASSPTSNQPQHF. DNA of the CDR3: TGTGCCAGCAGCCCGACAAGCAATCAGCCCCAGCATTTT.

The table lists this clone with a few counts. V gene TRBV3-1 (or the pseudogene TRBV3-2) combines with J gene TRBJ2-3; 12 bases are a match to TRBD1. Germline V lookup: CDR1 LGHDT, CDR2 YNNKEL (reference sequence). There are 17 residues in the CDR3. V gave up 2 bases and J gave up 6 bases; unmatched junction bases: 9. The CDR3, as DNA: TGTGCCAGCAGCCAACACCCGGGACAGGGGGCAGGGGATACGCAGTATTTT. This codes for CASSQHPGQGAGDTQYF.

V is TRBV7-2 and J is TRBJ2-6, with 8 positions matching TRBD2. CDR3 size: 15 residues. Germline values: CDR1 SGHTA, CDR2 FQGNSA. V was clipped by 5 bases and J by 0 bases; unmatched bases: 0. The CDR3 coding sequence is TGTGCCAGCAGCCGGGGGGGCTCTGGGGCCAACGTCCTGACTTTC. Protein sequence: CASSRGGSGANVLTF.

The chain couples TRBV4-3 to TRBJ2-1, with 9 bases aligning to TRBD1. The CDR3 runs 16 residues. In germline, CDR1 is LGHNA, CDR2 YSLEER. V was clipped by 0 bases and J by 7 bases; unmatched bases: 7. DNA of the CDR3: TGCGCCAGCAGCCAAGATGAACAGGGGGCAAGGAATGAGCAGTTCTTC. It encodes CASSQDEQGARNEQFF.

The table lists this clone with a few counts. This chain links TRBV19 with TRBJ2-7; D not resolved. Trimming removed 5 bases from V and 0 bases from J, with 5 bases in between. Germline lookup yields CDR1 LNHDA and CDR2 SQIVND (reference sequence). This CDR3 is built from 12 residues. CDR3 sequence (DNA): TGTGCCAGTAGTTCCAGCTCCTACGAGCAGTACTTC. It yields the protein CASSSSSYEQYF. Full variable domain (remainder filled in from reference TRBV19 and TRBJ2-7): DGGITQSPKYLFRKEGQNVTLSCEQNLNHDAMYWYRQDPGQGLRLIYYSQIVNDFQKGDIAEGYSVSREKKESFPLTVTSAQKNPTAFYLCASSSSSYEQYFGPGTRLTVT.

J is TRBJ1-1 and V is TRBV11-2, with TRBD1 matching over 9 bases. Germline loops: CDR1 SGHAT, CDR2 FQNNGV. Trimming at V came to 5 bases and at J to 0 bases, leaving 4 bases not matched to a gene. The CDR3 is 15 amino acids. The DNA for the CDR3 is TGTGCCAGCAGCGTAGGGACAGGGTTGAACACTGAAGCTTTCTTT. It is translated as CASSVGTGLNTEAFF.

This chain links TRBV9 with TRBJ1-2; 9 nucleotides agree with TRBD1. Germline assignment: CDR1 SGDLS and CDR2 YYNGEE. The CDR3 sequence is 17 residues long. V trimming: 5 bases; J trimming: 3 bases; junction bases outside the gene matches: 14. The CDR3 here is CASSREDRGIGDYGYTF. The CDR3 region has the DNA TGTGCCAGCAGTCGCGAGGACAGGGGTATAGGAGACTATGGCTACACCTTC.

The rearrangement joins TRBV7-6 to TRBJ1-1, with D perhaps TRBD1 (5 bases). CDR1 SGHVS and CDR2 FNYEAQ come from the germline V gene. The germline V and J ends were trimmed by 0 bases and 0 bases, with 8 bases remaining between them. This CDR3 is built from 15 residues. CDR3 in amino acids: CASSLARDLNTEAFF. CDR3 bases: TGTGCCAGCAGCTTAGCGCGGGACCTGAACACTGAAGCTTTCTTT.